This TCR beta chain was documented in a study of neurological immune-mediated disorders. TCRdb fed the 5' RACE reads into MiXCR, producing one record per CDR3 protein. The profile shows about 39,000 distinct CDR3 sequences, roughly 6.9% of them singletons. This clonotype was seen repeatedly, ten times or more. CDR1 KGHSH and CDR2 LQKENI come from the germline V gene. The ends were cut back, 4 bases at V and 1 base at J, with 2 bases in the middle. The length of the CDR3 is 12 residues. The receptor was isolated from a man aged 45-65 years in good health. This chain uses TRBV18 with TRBJ1-3; D is uncertain. Sequencing used CD4+ T cells from blood. CDR3 nucleotide sequence: TGTGCCAGCTCACGATCTGGAAACACCATATATTTT. Translated, it gives CASSRSGNTIYF.